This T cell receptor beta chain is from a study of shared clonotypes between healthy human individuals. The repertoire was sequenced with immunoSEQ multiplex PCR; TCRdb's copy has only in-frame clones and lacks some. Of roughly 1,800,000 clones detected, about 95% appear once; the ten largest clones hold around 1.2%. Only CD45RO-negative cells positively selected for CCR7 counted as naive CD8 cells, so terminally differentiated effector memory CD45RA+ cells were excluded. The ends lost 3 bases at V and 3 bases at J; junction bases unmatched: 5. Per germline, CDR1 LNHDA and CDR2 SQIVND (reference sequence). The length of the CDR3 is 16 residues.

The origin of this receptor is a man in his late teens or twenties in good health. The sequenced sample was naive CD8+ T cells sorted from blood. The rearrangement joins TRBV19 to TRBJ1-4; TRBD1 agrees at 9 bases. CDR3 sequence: CASSIGQGSANEKLFF. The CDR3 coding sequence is TGTGCCAGTAGTATCGGACAGGGGAGCGCTAATGAAAAACTGTTTTTT.